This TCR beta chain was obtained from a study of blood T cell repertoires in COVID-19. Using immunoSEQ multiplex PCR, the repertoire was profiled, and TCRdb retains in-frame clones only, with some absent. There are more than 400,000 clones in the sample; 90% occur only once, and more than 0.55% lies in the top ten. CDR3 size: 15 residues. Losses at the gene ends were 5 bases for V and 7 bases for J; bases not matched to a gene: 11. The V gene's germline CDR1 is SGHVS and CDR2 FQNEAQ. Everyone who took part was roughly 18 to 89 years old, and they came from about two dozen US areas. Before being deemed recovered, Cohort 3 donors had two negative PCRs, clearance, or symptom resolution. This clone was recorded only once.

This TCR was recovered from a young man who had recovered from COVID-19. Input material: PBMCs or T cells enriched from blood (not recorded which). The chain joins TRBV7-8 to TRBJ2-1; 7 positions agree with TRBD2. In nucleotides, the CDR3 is TGTGCCAGCAGCGGACGGACTAGAAACGAAAATGAGCAGTTCTTC. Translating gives CASSGRTRNENEQFF.